Given below is one TCR beta chain in context. The record originates from a study of cytomegalovirus exposure and HLA in healthy donors. Primers included in the PCR were 60 Vbeta and 13 Jbeta primers. TCRdb's table, derived via immunoSEQ multiplex PCR, lists solely in-frame clones and lacks some. In the table there are some 210,000 clones, around 86% of which are singletons. The V end lost 5 bases, the J end lost 5 bases, and 10 bases lay between the germline ends. The germline V gene has CDR1 MDHEN and CDR2 SYDVKM. This CDR3 comprises 14 residues. The sequence was obtained from a man between 25 and 39 years old in good health and CMV-seronegative. Input material: PBMCs. V and J are TRBV28 and TRBJ1-6; tentatively, D is TRBD1 (5 bases). The CDR3 here is CASSTQADNSPLHF. The CDR3 DNA is TGTGCCAGCAGTACACAGGCTGATAATTCACCCCTCCACTTT.